This T cell receptor (beta chain) is drawn from a study of cytomegalovirus exposure and HLA in healthy donors. The CDR3 is 14 amino acids. CDR1 is SEHNR and CDR2 is FQNEAQ in the germline V gene (reference sequence). J was trimmed by 7 bases and V by 5 bases; bases with no gene match: 8. The study ran its PCR with 60 Vbeta and 13 Jbeta primers. Clones were read by immunoSEQ multiplex PCR, and TCRdb kept only the in-frame ones, dropping some. The sample lists about 130,000 clones, about 81% occurring once. This TCR came from a woman aged 40 to 50 in good health and CMV-seropositive. The specimen was PBMCs. The chain recombines TRBV7-9 with TRBJ1-5; 7 nucleotides match TRBD1. DNA for the CDR3: TGTGCCAGCAGCACACAGGGGCGGGAACAGCCCCAGCATTTT. Translation: CASSTQGREQPQHF.